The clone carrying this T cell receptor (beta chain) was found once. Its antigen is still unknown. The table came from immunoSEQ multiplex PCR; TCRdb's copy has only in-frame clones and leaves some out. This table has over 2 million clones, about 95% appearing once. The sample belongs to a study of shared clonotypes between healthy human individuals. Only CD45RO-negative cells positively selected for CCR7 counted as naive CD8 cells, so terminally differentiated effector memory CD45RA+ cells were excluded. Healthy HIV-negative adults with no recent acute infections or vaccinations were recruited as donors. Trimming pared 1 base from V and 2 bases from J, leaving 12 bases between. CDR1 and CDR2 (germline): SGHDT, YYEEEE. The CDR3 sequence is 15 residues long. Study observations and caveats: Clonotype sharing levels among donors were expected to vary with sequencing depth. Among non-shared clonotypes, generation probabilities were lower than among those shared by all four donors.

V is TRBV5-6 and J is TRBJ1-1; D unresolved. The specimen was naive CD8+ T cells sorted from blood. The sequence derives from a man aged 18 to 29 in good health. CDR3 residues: CASSLPGTANTEAFF. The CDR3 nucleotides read TGTGCCAGCAGCTTGCCTGGAACAGCAAACACTGAAGCTTTCTTT.